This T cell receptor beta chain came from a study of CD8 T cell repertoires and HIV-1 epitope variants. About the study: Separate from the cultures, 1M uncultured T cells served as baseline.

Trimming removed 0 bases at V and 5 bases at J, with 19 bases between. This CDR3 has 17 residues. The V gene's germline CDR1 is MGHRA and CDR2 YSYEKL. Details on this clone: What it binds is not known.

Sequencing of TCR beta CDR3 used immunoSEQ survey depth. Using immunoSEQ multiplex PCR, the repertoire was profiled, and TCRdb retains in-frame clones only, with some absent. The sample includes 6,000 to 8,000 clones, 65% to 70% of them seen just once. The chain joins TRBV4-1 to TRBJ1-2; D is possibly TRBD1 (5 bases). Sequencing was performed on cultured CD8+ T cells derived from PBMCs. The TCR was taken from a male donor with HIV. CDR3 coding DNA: TGCGCCAGCAGCCAAGACCCCTCGGGTAACAGGCGGTATGGCTACACCTTC. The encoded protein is CASSQDPSGNRRYGYTF.